Shown below are 21 T cell receptor beta chains from a single sample sequenced in a study of identical twins. TCRdb redid the calling of the 5' RACE reads with MiXCR, one entry per CDR3 protein. The sample yields approximately 620,000 distinct CDR3 sequences, less than 10% seen once. Another study also made use of these data, one on yellow fever vaccine responses in identical twins.

Sequenced sample: PBMCs. The receptors here all came from a young woman in good health.

The V call is TRBV3-1, the J call TRBJ2-2; 13 nucleotides match TRBD2. This CDR3 is built from 16 residues. Germline CDR1 reads LGHDT; CDR2 reads YNNKEL (reference sequence). V lost 4 bases and J lost 5; bases outside the gene matches: 4. The CDR3 bases are TGTGCCAGCAGCCCTGTGACTAGCGGGAGGACCGGGGAGCTGTTTTTT. Translating gives CASSPVTSGRTGELFF.

This clonotype occurred many times. The chain employs TRBV9 and TRBJ2-2; D is perhaps TRBD2 (5 bases). Germline values: CDR1 SGDLS, CDR2 YYNGEE. The V and J ends lost 0 bases and 6 bases respectively, with 15 bases between them. The length of the CDR3 is 16 residues. The CDR3 sequence: CASSVGSAAWAGELFF. DNA for the CDR3: TGTGCCAGCAGCGTAGGTAGCGCGGCGTGGGCCGGGGAGCTGTTTTTT.

The chain links TRBV6-5 to TRBJ2-5; 16 nucleotides line up with TRBD2. CDR3 size: 18 residues. The J segment lost 4 bases and the V segment lost 0 bases, leaving 5 bases of the junction unmatched. From germline, CDR1 is MNHEY and CDR2 SVGAGI. This chain's CDR3 is CASSYSGTSGRARETQYF. The CDR3 bases are TGTGCCAGCAGTTACTCCGGGACTAGCGGGAGGGCCCGAGAGACCCAGTACTTC.

The chain combines TRBV3-1 with TRBJ2-1; D might be TRBD2 (5 bases). Germline V CDR1 and CDR2: LGHDT, YNNKEL (reference sequence). Trimming took off 0 bases at V and 4 bases at J, with 22 bases between the two ends. This CDR3 is built from 19 residues. CDR3 sequence reads: CASSQDSPILGRFYNEQFF. CDR3 sequence (DNA): TGTGCCAGCAGCCAAGATAGTCCTATACTAGGCCGTTTTTACAATGAGCAGTTCTTC.

In its sample, this clonotype was seen many times. The chain links TRBV7-9 to TRBJ2-3, with D maybe TRBD2 (6 bases). Germline V lookup: CDR1 SEHNR, CDR2 FQNEAQ (reference sequence). The CDR3 runs to 13 residues. The V end lost 5 bases, the J end lost 5 bases, and 11 bases lay between the germline ends. The DNA of the CDR3 is TGTGCCAGCAGCACTCGGGAGTTAGATACGCAGTATTTT. Translated: CASSTRELDTQYF. Full variable domain (missing parts from reference TRBV7-9 and TRBJ2-3): DTGVSQNPRHKITKRGQNVTFRCDPISEHNRLYWYRQTLGQGPEFLTYFQNEAQLEKSRLLSDRFSAERPKGSFSTLEIQRTEQGDSAMYLCASSTRELDTQYFGPGTRLTVL.

The chain employs TRBV10-3 and TRBJ2-1, with D possibly matching TRBD2 (5 bases). CDR3 size: 13 residues. Germline CDR1 is ENHRY and CDR2 is SYGVKD. The germline V and J ends were trimmed by 3 bases and 8 bases, with 11 bases remaining between them. The DNA of the CDR3 is TGTGCCATCAGTGATCAAAGGACTGATGAGCAGTTCTTC. The encoded protein is CAISDQRTDEQFF.

This clonotype was picked up a small number of times. The chain combines TRBV7-9 with TRBJ2-7; a weak D match, TRBD1 (5 bases). Germline CDR1 is SEHNR and CDR2 is FQNEAQ (reference sequence). The CDR3 length is 15 residues. The ends were cut back, 2 bases at V and 2 bases at J, with 13 bases in the middle. CDR3 amino acids: CASSLWGEGTYEQYF. CDR3 DNA: TGTGCCAGCAGCTTATGGGGCGAAGGTACCTACGAGCAGTACTTC.

The V and J genes are TRBV24-1 and TRBJ1-1, with D perhaps TRBD1 (5 bases). Per germline, CDR1 KGHDR and CDR2 SFDVKD. The CDR3 is made up of 12 amino acids. V lost 4 bases and J lost 7, with 9 bases in between. CDR3 loop: CATSEITGEAFF. The DNA for the CDR3 is TGTGCCACCAGTGAGATTACAGGTGAAGCTTTCTTT.

In its sample, this clonotype was seen a few times. The V call is TRBV20-1, the J call TRBJ2-5; tentatively, D is TRBD1 (5 bases). In germline, CDR1 is DFQATT, CDR2 SNEGSKA (reference sequence). This CDR3 contains 14 residues. V was clipped by 6 bases and J by 5 bases, with 19 bases between them. The CDR3: CSAASQRHRETQYF. CDR3 bases: TGCAGTGCCGCAAGCCAACGACACAGGGAGACCCAGTACTTC.

At least ten counts were recorded for this clonotype. The V and J genes are TRBV5-1 and TRBJ2-2; D is uncertain. Germline CDR1 is SGHRS and CDR2 is YFSETQ. Trimming shortened V by 4 bases and J by 6 bases, and 19 bases separated the two germline ends. The CDR3 loop spans 16 amino acids. CDR3 residues: CASSPEPQRMSGELFF. Here the CDR3 DNA reads TGCGCCAGCAGCCCGGAACCCCAAAGGATGTCCGGGGAGCTGTTTTTT. The full variable domain, in which reference TRBV5-1 and TRBJ2-2 provide the parts outside the CDR3, is KAGVTQTPRYLIKTRGQQVTLSCSPISGHRSVSWYQQTPGQGLQFLFEYFSETQRNKGNFPGRFSGRQFSNSRSEMNVSTLELGDSALYLCASSPEPQRMSGELFFGEGSRLTVL.

This chain links TRBV29-1 with TRBJ2-7; 10 nucleotides align to TRBD2. In germline, CDR1 is SQVTM, CDR2 ANQGSEA. CDR3 length equals 18 residues. J gave up 0 bases and V 0 bases, and 11 bases lay outside the gene matches. CDR3 amino acids: CSVEDSGIAGGLSYEQYF. The CDR3 DNA sequence: TGCAGCGTTGAAGATTCCGGAATAGCGGGGGGCCTCTCCTACGAGCAGTACTTC.

A few counts support this clonotype. The rearrangement joins TRBV24-1 to TRBJ2-2; D tentatively reads TRBD1 or TRBD2 (5 bases each). The V gene's germline CDR1 is KGHDR and CDR2 SFDVKD. Between the trimmed V and J ends, which lost 9 bases and 3 bases, there was a span of 13 bases. This CDR3 contains 14 residues. CDR3 protein: CATWDGTYTGELFF. In DNA form, the CDR3 reads TGTGCCACCTGGGACGGAACCTACACCGGGGAGCTGTTTTTT.

This clonotype was counted a few times. V and J are TRBV27 and TRBJ2-7; D is tentatively TRBD1 or TRBD2 (6 bases each). V lost 6 bases to trimming and J lost 2 bases, with 14 bases between them. Germline V gene lookup returns CDR1 MNHEY and CDR2 SMNVEV (reference sequence). The CDR3 runs 14 residues. CDR3 in DNA: TGTGCCAGCAGCCAGTCGGGGGCCCCCTACGAGCAGTACTTC. Its protein is CASSQSGAPYEQYF.

This chain links TRBV20-1 with TRBJ2-1, with TRBD2 matching 12 bases. CDR1 is DFQATT, CDR2 SNEGSKA, per germline (reference sequence). J lost 2 bases, V lost 5 bases, and 4 bases had no gene match. The CDR3 is 15 amino acids. CDR3 sequence (DNA): TGCAGTGCTGGAGGACTAGCGGGGACCTACAATGAGCAGTTCTTC. It codes for CSAGGLAGTYNEQFF.

This sequence joins TRBV2 and TRBJ2-7; 11 bases fit TRBD1. CDR3 length: 14 amino acids. Germline values: CDR1 SNHLY, CDR2 FYNNEI. V gave up 8 bases and J gave up 2 bases; unmatched junction bases: 5. The CDR3 DNA follows: TGTGCCAGCGGGCGGGACAGGGGGGCCTACGAGCAGTACTTC. Translation: CASGRDRGAYEQYF.

J is TRBJ2-7 and V is TRBV28; 7 nucleotides agree with TRBD2. The J segment lost 6 bases and the V segment lost 6 bases, leaving 20 bases of the junction unmatched. The CDR3 loop spans 17 amino acids. Germline-derived CDR1 and CDR2 are MDHEN and SYDVKM. The CDR3 nucleotides are TGTGCCAGCAGCCCTATGGAAGTCGGACTAGTCGGAGTCGAGCAGTACTTC. This encodes CASSPMEVGLVGVEQYF.

There are a few counts of this clonotype. The CDR3 nucleotides are TGCGCCAGCAGCGTAGGGCCAGGCACAAACTACGAGCAGTACTTC. Its translation is CASSVGPGTNYEQYF. The rearrangement joins TRBV5-1 to TRBJ2-7, with D unresolved. Germline V gene lookup returns CDR1 SGHRS and CDR2 YFSETQ. The CDR3 sequence is 15 residues long. V was cut by 4 bases and J by 3 bases, with 17 bases left in between.

The chain uses TRBV20-1 and TRBJ2-6, with 7 bases aligning to TRBD1. There are 15 residues in the CDR3. Losses at the gene ends were 6 bases for V and 1 base for J; bases not matched to a gene: 6. Per the germline V gene, CDR1 is DFQATT and CDR2 is SNEGSKA (reference sequence). The CDR3 DNA reads as TGCAGTGCCATAACAGGGGATTCTGGGGCCAACGTCCTGACTTTC. Amino acids: CSAITGDSGANVLTF.

This sequence joins TRBV6-5 and TRBJ2-1, with D tentatively TRBD1 or TRBD2 (5 bases each). The V and J ends lost 3 bases and 6 bases respectively, with 9 bases between them. This CDR3 comprises 13 residues. Looked up from germline, CDR1 is MNHEY and CDR2 is SVGAGI. The CDR3 is CASSYNGGNEQFF. For the CDR3, the DNA is TGTGCCAGCAGTTATAATGGGGGCAATGAGCAGTTCTTC.

The sample holds a few counts of this clonotype. This rearrangement joins TRBV6-6 to TRBJ2-7; no firm D call. Germline assignment: CDR1 MNHNY and CDR2 SVGAGI (reference sequence). This CDR3 spans 11 amino acids. Trimming took 6 bases from V and 7 from J, leaving 10 bases between them. As DNA, the CDR3 is TGTGCCAGCAGCCCCCACGAGGAGCAGTACTTC. Translating it yields CASSPHEEQYF.

The chain is built from TRBV20-1 and TRBJ2-6; maybe TRBD1 (5 bases). V was pared by 6 bases and J by 0 bases, with 24 bases between. Looked up from germline, CDR1 is DFQATT and CDR2 is SNEGSKA (reference sequence). The CDR3 length is 19 residues. The CDR3 bases are TGCAGTGCCAAGACAGTCGGTGTGGCCCTTAGCTCTGGGGCCAACGTCCTGACTTTC. It encodes CSAKTVGVALSSGANVLTF.